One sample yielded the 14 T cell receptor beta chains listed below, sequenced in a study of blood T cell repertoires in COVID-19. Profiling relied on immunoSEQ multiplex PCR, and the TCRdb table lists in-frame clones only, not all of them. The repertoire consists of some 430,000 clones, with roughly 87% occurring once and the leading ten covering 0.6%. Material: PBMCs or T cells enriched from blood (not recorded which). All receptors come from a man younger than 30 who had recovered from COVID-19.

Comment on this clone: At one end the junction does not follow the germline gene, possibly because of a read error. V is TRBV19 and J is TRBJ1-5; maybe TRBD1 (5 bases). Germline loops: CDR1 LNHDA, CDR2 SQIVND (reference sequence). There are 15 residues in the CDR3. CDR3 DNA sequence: TGTGCCAGTAGGATAGACAGACTTAGCAATCAGCCCCAGCATTTT. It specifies CASRIDRLSNQPQHF.

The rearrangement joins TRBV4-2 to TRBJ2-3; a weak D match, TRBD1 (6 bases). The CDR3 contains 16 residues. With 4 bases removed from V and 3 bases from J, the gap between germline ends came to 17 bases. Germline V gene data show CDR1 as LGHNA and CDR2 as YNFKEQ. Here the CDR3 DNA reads TGTGCCAGCAGCCTCACCCCGGGACACAAAACAGATACGCAGTATTTT. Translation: CASSLTPGHKTDTQYF.

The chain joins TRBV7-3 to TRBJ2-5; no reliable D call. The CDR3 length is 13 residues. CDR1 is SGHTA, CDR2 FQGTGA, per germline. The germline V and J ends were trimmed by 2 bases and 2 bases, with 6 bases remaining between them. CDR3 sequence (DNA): TGTGCCAGCAGCTTATTCAGGCAAGAGACCCAGTACTTC. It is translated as CASSLFRQETQYF. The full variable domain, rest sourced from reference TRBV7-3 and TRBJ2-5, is GAGVSQTPSNKVTEKGKYVELRCDPISGHTALYWYRQSLGQGPEFLIYFQGTGAADDSGLPNDRFFAVRPEGSVSTLKIQRTERGDSAVYLCASSLFRQETQYFGPGTRLLVL.

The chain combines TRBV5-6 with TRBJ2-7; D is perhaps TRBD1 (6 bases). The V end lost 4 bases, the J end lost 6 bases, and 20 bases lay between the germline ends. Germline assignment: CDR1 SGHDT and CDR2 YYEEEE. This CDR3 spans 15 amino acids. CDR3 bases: TGTGCCAGCAGCGGATCCGGGACAAAGATCTCCGAGCAGTACTTC. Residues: CASSGSGTKISEQYF.

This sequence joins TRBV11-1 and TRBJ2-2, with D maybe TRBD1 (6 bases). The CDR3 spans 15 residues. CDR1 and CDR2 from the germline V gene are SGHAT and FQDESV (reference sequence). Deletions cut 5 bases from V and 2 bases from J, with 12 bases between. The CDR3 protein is CASSIRDINTGELFF. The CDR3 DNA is TGTGCCAGCAGCATCCGGGACATAAACACCGGGGAGCTGTTTTTT.

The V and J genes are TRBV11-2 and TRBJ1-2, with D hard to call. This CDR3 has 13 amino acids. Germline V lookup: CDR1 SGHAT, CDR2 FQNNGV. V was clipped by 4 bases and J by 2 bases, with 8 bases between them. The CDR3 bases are TGTGCCAGCAGCTATGGAGGGAACTATGGCTACACCTTC. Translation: CASSYGGNYGYTF.

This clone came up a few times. CDR3 loop: CASSQARPTGELFF. The CDR3 DNA reads TGCGCCAGCAGCCAAGCTCGCCCGACCGGGGAGCTGTTTTTT. The rearrangement links TRBV5-1 to TRBJ2-2; D remains unclear. Trimming pared 4 bases from V and 5 bases from J, leaving 12 bases between. Germline loops: CDR1 SGHRS, CDR2 YFSETQ. The CDR3 runs 14 residues.

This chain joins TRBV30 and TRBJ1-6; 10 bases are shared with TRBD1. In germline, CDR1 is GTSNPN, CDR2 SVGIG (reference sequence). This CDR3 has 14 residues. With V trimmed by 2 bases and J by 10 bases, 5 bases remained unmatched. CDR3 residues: CAWSQDRGKSPLHF. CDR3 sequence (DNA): TGTGCCTGGAGTCAGGACAGGGGGAAATCACCCCTCCACTTT. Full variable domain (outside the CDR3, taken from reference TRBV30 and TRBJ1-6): SQTIHQWPATLVQPVGSPLSLECTVEGTSNPNLYWYRQAAGRGLQLLFYSVGIGQISSEVPQNLSASRPQDRQFILSSKKLLLSDSGFYLCAWSQDRGKSPLHFGNGTRLTVT.

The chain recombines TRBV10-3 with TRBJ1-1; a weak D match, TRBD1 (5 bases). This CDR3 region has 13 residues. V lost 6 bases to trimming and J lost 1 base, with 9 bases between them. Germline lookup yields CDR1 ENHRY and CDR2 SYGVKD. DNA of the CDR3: TGTGCCATCAGGGGACTTGGGAACACTGAAGCTTTCTTT. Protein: CAIRGLGNTEAFF.

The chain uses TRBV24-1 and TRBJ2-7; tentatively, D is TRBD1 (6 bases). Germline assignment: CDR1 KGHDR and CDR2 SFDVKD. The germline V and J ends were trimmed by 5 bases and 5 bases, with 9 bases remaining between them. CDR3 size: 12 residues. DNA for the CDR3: TGTGCCACCAGTGGGGGGCCCAACGAGCAGTACTTC. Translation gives CATSGGPNEQYF.

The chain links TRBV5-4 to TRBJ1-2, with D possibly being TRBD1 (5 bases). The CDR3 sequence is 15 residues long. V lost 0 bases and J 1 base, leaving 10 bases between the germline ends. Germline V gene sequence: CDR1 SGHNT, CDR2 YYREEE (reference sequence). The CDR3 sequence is CASSLGQTDNYGYTF. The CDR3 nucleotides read TGTGCCAGCAGCTTGGGACAGACCGATAACTATGGCTACACCTTC. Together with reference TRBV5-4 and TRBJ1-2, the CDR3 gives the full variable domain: ETGVTQSPTHLIKTRGQQVTLRCSSQSGHNTVSWYQQALGQGPQFIFQYYREEENGRGNFPPRFSGLQFPNYSSELNVNALELDDSALYLCASSLGQTDNYGYTFGSGTRLTVV.

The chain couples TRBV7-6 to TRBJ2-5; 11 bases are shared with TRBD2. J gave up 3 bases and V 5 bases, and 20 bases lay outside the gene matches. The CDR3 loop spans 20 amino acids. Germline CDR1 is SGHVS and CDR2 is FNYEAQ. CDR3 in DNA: TGTGCCAGCAGCCCCAGGTCGCTAGCGGGGGGACCAGACACTAAAGAGACCCAGTACTTC. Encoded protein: CASSPRSLAGGPDTKETQYF.

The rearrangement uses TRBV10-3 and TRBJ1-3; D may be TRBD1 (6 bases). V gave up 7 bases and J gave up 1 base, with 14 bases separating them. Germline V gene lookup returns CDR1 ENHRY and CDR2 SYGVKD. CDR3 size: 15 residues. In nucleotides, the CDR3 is TGTGCCATCAAAGGGTTGGGGGCGTCTGGAAACACCATATATTTT. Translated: CAIKGLGASGNTIYF.

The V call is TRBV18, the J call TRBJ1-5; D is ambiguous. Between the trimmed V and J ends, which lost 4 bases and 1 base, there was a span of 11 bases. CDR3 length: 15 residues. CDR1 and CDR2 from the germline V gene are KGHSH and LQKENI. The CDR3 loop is CASSLNGGSNQPQHF. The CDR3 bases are TGTGCCAGCTCACTCAACGGCGGGAGCAATCAGCCCCAGCATTTT.